This T cell receptor beta chain was sequenced during a study of monozygotic twins with inflammatory bowel disease. Researchers used template switching to add UMIs featuring a 6-nucleotide sample barcode. TCRdb processed the 5' RACE reads again and assigns one entry to each CDR3 protein, with no DNA. The table lists around 140,000 distinct CDR3 sequences. Each donor had 2.5 ml of blood drawn. About this clonotype itself: Its antigen is currently unknown.

CDR1 SGHRS and CDR2 YFSETQ come from the germline V gene. The CDR3 covers 16 residues. Findings and limits, study-wide: Against healthy co-twins, IBD patients had lower TCRbeta diversity (measured by inverse Simpson).

Sequenced input: blood. This receptor was taken from a human donor with ulcerative colitis or Crohn's disease, or a healthy co-twin of an affected twin (not recorded which). The chain joins TRBV5-1 to TRBJ2-1; TCRdb returns TRBD2, unconfirmable since there is no DNA. The CDR3 reads CASSLAGSPLYNEQFF.